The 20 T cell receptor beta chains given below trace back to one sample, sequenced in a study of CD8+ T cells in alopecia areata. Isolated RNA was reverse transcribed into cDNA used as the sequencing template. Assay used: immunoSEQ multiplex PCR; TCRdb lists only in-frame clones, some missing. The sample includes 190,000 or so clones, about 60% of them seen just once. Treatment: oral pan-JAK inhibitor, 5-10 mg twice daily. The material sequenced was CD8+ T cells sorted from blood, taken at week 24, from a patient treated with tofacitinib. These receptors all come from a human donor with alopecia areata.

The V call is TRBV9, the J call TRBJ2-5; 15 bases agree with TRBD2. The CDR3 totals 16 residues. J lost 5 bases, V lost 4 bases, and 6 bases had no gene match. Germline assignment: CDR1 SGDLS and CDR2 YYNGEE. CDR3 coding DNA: TGTGCCAGCAGCCCCGGGACTAGCGGGGGGAGGGAGACCCAGTACTTC. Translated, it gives CASSPGTSGGRETQYF.

The CDR3 sequence: CASSLRDIYDNEQFF. The CDR3 region has the DNA TGCGCCAGCAGCTTAAGGGACATCTATGACAATGAGCAGTTCTTC. This chain links TRBV5-1 with TRBJ2-1; possible D gene TRBD1, 6 bases. V was trimmed by 2 bases and J by 5 bases, leaving 14 bases between them. Germline CDR1 SGHRS, CDR2 YFSETQ. The CDR3 extends over 15 amino acids.

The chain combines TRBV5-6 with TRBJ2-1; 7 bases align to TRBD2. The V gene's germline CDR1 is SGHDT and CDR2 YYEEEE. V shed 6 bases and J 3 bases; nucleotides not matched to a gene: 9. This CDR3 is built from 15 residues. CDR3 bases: TGTGCCAGCACCGGAGGCAGCGGGAACTACAATGAGCAGTTCTTC. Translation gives CASTGGSGNYNEQFF.

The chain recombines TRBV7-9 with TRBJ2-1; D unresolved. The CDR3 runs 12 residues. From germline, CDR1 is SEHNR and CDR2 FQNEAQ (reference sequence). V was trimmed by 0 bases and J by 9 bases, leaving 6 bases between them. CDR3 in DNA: TGTGCCAGCAGCTTAGCCCTTAGTGAGCAGTTCTTC. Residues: CASSLALSEQFF.

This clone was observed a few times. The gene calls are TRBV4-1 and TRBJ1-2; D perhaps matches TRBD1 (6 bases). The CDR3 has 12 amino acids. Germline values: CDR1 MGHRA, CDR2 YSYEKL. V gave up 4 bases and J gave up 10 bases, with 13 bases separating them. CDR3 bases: TGCGCCAGCAGCCCCGACAGGCGCACCTACACCTTC. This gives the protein CASSPDRRTYTF.

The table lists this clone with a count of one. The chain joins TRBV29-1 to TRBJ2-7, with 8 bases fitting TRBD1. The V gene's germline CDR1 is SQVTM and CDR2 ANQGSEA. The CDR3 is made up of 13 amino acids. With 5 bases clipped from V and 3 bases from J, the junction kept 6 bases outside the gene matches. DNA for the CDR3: TGCAGCGTTCCCCAACAGGGGGGCTACGAGCAGTACTTC. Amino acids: CSVPQQGGYEQYF.

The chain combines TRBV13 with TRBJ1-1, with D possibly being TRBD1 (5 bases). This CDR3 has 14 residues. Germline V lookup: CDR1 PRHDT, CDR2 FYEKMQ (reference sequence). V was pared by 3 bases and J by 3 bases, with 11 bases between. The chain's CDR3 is CASSFMGGDTEAFF. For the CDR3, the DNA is TGTGCCAGCAGCTTCATGGGGGGGGACACTGAAGCTTTCTTT.

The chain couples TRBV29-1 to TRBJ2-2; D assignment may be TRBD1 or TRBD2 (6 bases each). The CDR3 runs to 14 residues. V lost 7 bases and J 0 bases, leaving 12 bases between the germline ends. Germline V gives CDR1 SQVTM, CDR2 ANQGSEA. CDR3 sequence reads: CSAEGGSNTGELFF. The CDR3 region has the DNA TGCAGCGCAGAGGGGGGCTCGAACACCGGGGAGCTGTTTTTT.

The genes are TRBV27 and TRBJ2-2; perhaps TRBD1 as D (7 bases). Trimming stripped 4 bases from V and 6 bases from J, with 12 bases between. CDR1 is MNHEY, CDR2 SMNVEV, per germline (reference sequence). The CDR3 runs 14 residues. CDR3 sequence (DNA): TGTGCCAGCAGTTGGACAGGCGGGGCCGGGGAGCTGTTTTTT. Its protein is CASSWTGGAGELFF.

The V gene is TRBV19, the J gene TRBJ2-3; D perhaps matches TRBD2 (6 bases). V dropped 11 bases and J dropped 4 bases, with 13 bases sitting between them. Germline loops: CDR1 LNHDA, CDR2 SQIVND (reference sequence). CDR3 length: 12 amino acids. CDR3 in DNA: TGTGCCCGTCCTGGGGGGTCAGATACGCAGTATTTT. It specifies CARPGGSDTQYF. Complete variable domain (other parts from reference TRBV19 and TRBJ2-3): DGGITQSPKYLFRKEGQNVTLSCEQNLNHDAMYWYRQDPGQGLRLIYYSQIVNDFQKGDIAEGYSVSREKKESFPLTVTSAQKNPTAFYLCARPGGSDTQYFGPGTRLTVL.

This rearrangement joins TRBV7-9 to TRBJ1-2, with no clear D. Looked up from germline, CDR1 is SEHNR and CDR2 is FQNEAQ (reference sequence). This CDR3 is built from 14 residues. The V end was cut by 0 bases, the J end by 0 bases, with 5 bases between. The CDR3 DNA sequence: TGTGCCAGCAGCTTAGCGACACCTAACTATGGCTACACCTTC. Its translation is CASSLATPNYGYTF.

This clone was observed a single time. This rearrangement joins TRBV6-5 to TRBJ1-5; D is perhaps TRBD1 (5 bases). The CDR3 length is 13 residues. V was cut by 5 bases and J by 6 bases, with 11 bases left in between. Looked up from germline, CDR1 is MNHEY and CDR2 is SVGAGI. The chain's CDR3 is CASSPRVSQPQHF. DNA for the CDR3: TGTGCCAGCAGTCCCAGGGTTTCTCAGCCCCAGCATTTT.

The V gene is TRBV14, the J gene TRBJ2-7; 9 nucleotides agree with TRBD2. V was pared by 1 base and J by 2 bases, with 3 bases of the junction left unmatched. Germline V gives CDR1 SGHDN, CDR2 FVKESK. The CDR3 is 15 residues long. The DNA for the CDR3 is TGTGCCAGCAGCCAAGTTAGCGGGGGAGCCTACGAGCAGTACTTC. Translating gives CASSQVSGGAYEQYF.

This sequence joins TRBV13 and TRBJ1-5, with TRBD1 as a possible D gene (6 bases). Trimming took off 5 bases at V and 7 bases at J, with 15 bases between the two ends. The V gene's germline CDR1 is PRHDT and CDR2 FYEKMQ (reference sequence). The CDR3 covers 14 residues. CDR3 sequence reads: CASSVGGPTQPQHF. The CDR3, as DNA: TGTGCCAGCAGCGTCGGGGGGCCCACACAGCCCCAGCATTTT.

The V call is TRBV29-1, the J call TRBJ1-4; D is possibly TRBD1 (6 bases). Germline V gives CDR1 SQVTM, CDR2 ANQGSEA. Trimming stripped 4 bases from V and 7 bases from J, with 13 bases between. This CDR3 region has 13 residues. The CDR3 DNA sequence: TGCAGCGTTGTATTGGGGGCTGGTGAAAAACTGTTTTTT. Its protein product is CSVVLGAGEKLFF.

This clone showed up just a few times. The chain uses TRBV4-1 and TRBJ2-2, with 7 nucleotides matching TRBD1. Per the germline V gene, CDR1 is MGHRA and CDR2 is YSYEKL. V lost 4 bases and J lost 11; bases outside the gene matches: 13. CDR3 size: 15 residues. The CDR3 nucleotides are TGCGCCAGCAGCCCGGACAGGTTAACCTCGGAAGAGCTGTTTTTT. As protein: CASSPDRLTSEELFF.

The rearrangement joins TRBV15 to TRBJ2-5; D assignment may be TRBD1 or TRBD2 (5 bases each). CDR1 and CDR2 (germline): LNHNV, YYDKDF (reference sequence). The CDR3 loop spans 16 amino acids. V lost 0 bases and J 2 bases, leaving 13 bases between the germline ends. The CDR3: CATSRESGRVQETQYF. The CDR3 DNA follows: TGTGCCACCAGCAGAGAGAGCGGCAGGGTACAAGAGACCCAGTACTTC.

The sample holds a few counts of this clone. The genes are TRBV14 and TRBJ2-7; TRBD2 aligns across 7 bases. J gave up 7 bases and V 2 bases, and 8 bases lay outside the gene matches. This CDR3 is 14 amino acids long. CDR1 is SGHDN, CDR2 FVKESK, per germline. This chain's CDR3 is CASSQTGLGEEQYF. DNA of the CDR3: TGTGCCAGCAGCCAAACTGGACTAGGGGAGGAGCAGTACTTC.

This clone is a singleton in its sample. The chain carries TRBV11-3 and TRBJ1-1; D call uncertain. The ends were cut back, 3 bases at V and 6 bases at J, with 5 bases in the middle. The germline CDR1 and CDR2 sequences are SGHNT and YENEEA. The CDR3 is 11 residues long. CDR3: CASSLGAEAFF. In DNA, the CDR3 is TGTGCCAGCAGCTTGGGCGCTGAAGCTTTCTTT.

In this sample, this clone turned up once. In DNA, the CDR3 is TGCGCCAGCAGCTCTGAGGAGGGCGGCTATGGCTACACCTTC. This sequence encodes CASSSEEGGYGYTF. V is TRBV5-1 and J is TRBJ1-2; no firm D call. V was shortened by 3 bases and J by 4 bases, with 13 bases between the two germline ends. CDR1 SGHRS and CDR2 YFSETQ come from the germline V gene. This CDR3 region has 14 residues.